Given below is one T cell receptor beta chain in context. The antigen is unknown. This sequence may be a read error, since a much larger clone differs from it by one base. The CDR3 end shows no conserved phenylalanine or tryptophan, and so a read error is likely. TCRdb ran MiXCR on the multiplex PCR reads and lists one entry per CDR3 protein. The sample lists over 150,000 distinct CDR3 sequences, roughly 30% occurring once. Germline V CDR1 and CDR2: LNHDA, SQIVND (reference sequence). V dropped 5 bases and J dropped 0 bases, with 15 bases sitting between them. The CDR3 is 16 residues long. Axillary draining lymph nodes of breast cancer patients supplied the node samples. This record belongs to a study of breast tumors, draining lymph nodes, adjacent tissues. General observations from the study: Luminal-like breast cancer showed significantly greater tumor-nontumor repertoire similarity than basal-like breast cancer did.

The sequence derives from a female donor with breast cancer. Some clones in this sample may be carry-over from other donors' samples. The V call is TRBV19, the J call TRBJ2-3; D might be TRBD1 or TRBD2, each matching 6 bases. What was sequenced was axillary lymph node tissue. The CDR3 here is CASSPGDTASTDTQYS. CDR3 nucleotides: TGTGCCAGTAGTCCGGGGGACACTGCTAGCACAGATACGCAGTATTCT.